Below are 26 T cell receptor beta chains sequenced from a single sample in a study of tumour-infiltrating T cells in Burkitt lymphoma. The protocol was immunoSEQ multiplex PCR, while the TCRdb copy is restricted to in-frame clones and leaves out a portion. The sample has about 2,500 clones; just over 85% are singletons. Sequences were obtained from tumor tissue. Receptor source: a human donor with diffuse large B-cell lymphoma.

This chain links TRBV28 with TRBJ2-5; 11 nucleotides match TRBD1. CDR1 is MDHEN and CDR2 is SYDVKM in the germline V gene. This CDR3 has 15 amino acids. The V segment lost 2 bases and the J segment 6 bases; nucleotides outside the gene matches: 5. CDR3 nucleotide sequence: TGTGCCAGCAGTTTACGGACAGGGGGCCTAAAGACCCAGTACTTC. Protein: CASSLRTGGLKTQYF.

The chain employs TRBV28 and TRBJ1-5, with D tentatively TRBD1 (5 bases). Germline V gene lookup returns CDR1 MDHEN and CDR2 SYDVKM. The V and J ends lost 10 bases and 0 bases respectively, with 13 bases between them. The CDR3 is 14 residues long. CDR3 loop: CATHLGGSNQPQHF. In DNA, the CDR3 is TGTGCCACCCATTTGGGGGGTAGCAATCAGCCCCAGCATTTT.

The rearrangement links TRBV5-4 to TRBJ1-1; D call uncertain. Between the trimmed V and J ends, which lost 0 bases and 2 bases, there was a span of 8 bases. The CDR3 is 14 amino acids. Germline CDR1 reads SGHNT; CDR2 reads YYREEE (reference sequence). The DNA of the CDR3 is TGTGCCAGCAGCTTGGGGACGGGTAACACTGAAGCTTTCTTT. Translating it yields CASSLGTGNTEAFF.

V is TRBV6-5 and J is TRBJ1-5; D unclear. V shed 4 bases and J shed 9 bases, with 16 bases lying between them. Germline assignment: CDR1 MNHEY and CDR2 SVGAGI. This CDR3 is 14 amino acids long. This CDR3 is CASSSFGPPRPQHF. The DNA for the CDR3 is TGTGCCAGCAGTTCCTTTGGACCCCCCAGGCCCCAGCATTTT.

This sequence joins TRBV30 and TRBJ2-1; TRBD2 aligns across 13 bases. The V segment lost 1 base and the J segment 5 bases; nucleotides outside the gene matches: 2. This CDR3 region has 15 residues. CDR1 GTSNPN and CDR2 SVGIG come from the germline V gene (reference sequence). In DNA, the CDR3 is TGTGCCTGGAGTGGGGGACTAGCGGGACACAATGAGCAGTTCTTC. Translating gives CAWSGGLAGHNEQFF.

The CDR3 nucleotides are TGTGCCAGCACCCCGGGCGGTGATGCTTGGGAGCAGTACTTC. The encoded protein is CASTPGGDAWEQYF. The V and J genes are TRBV7-6 and TRBJ2-7; D is unclear. The CDR3 contains 14 residues. V was shortened by 7 bases and J by 7 bases, with 20 bases between the two germline ends. The germline V gene has CDR1 SGHVS and CDR2 FNYEAQ.

The V and J genes are TRBV6-6 and TRBJ1-5; unclear D gene. The CDR3 runs to 13 residues. Trimming took off 5 bases at V and 0 bases at J, with 5 bases between the two ends. CDR1 is MNHNY and CDR2 is SVGAGI in the germline V gene (reference sequence). The CDR3 nucleotides are TGTGCCAGCAGTGACTATAGCAATCAGCCCCAGCATTTT. This translates into CASSDYSNQPQHF.

The J gene is TRBJ2-1, the V gene TRBV18; D perhaps matches TRBD1 (5 bases). The CDR3 consists of 16 residues. CDR1 KGHSH and CDR2 LQKENI come from the germline V gene. The V gene lost 1 base and the J gene lost 3 bases, with 13 bases spanning the gap. CDR3 DNA sequence: TGTGCCAGCTCACCACTCTGGACACCAAGCTACAATGAGCAGTTCTTC. Its protein is CASSPLWTPSYNEQFF.

The rearrangement uses TRBV5-6 and TRBJ2-7; 7 bases map to TRBD1. Per the germline V gene, CDR1 is SGHDT and CDR2 is YYEEEE. The trim removed 4 bases at V and 7 bases at J, leaving 11 bases unmatched. The CDR3 runs to 14 residues. CDR3 residues: CASSRRAGGREQYF. Written as DNA, the CDR3 is TGTGCCAGCAGCCGCAGGGCAGGGGGACGGGAGCAGTACTTC.

J is TRBJ2-3 and V is TRBV2, with D possibly TRBD2 on 5 matching bases. V lost 1 base and J 2 bases, leaving 10 bases between the germline ends. Germline V CDR1 and CDR2: SNHLY, FYNNEI. This CDR3 region has 15 residues. CDR3 nucleotides: TGTGCCAGCAGTGAAGTGCGGGCCTCCACAGATACGCAGTATTTT. Protein product: CASSEVRASTDTQYF.

A single count supports this clone. V gene TRBV19 combines with J gene TRBJ2-4; unclear D gene. CDR1 is LNHDA and CDR2 is SQIVND in the germline V gene (reference sequence). The CDR3 consists of 15 residues. V lost 0 bases and J 3 bases, leaving 9 bases between the germline ends. The DNA for the CDR3 is TGTGCCAGTAGTATAGAAGGGCCGGGCAAAAACATTCAGTACTTC. This encodes CASSIEGPGKNIQYF.

The rearrangement joins TRBV5-6 to TRBJ1-4; D may be TRBD1 (6 bases). Germline V CDR1 and CDR2: SGHDT, YYEEEE. The ends were cut back, 0 bases at V and 5 bases at J, with 11 bases in the middle. The length of the CDR3 is 15 residues. Here the CDR3 reads CASSLEVRGNEKLFF. The CDR3 DNA is TGTGCCAGCAGCTTGGAAGTTAGGGGGAATGAAAAACTGTTTTTT.

The chain joins TRBV10-1 to TRBJ1-1; D gene uncertain. The CDR3 runs 16 residues. Germline V CDR1 and CDR2: WNHNN, SYGVQD (reference sequence). Trimming removed 0 bases from V and 2 bases from J, with 13 bases in between. The CDR3 sequence is CASSESKRLPNTEAFF. CDR3 nucleotides: TGCGCCAGCAGTGAGTCGAAGAGGTTACCCAACACTGAAGCTTTCTTT.

V gene TRBV29-1 combines with J gene TRBJ2-7; D ambiguous. The V gene lost 4 bases and the J gene lost 2 bases, with 9 bases spanning the gap. Germline V gene sequence: CDR1 SQVTM, CDR2 ANQGSEA. The CDR3 contains 12 residues. DNA of the CDR3: TGCAGCGTTGGAAAAGGAACCTACGAGCAGTACTTC. This encodes CSVGKGTYEQYF.

The chain carries TRBV28 and TRBJ2-6; D is uncertain. CDR3 length: 17 amino acids. V was clipped by 6 bases and J by 0 bases, with 15 bases between them. Germline CDR1 and CDR2: MDHEN and SYDVKM. The CDR3 is CASSPEVDSSGANVLTF. The CDR3 DNA reads TGTGCCAGCAGCCCCGAGGTTGATTCCTCTGGGGCCAACGTCCTGACTTTC. Full variable domain (missing parts from reference TRBV28 and TRBJ2-6): DVKVTQSSRYLVKRTGEKVFLECVQDMDHENMFWYRQDPGLGLRLIYFSYDVKMKEKGDIPEGYSVSREKKERFSLILESASTNQTSMYLCASSPEVDSSGANVLTFGAGSRLTVL.

V is TRBV28 and J is TRBJ2-7; no clear D gene. Trimming pared 6 bases from V and 7 bases from J, leaving 10 bases between. Germline V gene lookup returns CDR1 MDHEN and CDR2 SYDVKM. CDR3 size: 11 residues. The CDR3 DNA sequence: TGTGCCAGCAGGTCCCCCCGGGAGCAGTACTTC. Translating gives CASRSPREQYF.

This clone is large by share. The V and J genes are TRBV27 and TRBJ1-1; D is undetermined. This CDR3 is 14 amino acids long. In germline, CDR1 is MNHEY, CDR2 SMNVEV (reference sequence). V was trimmed by 3 bases and J by 4 bases, leaving 12 bases between them. CDR3 nucleotides: TGTGCCAGCAGTTTGAAGACTTGGAGCACTGAAGCTTTCTTT. The encoded protein is CASSLKTWSTEAFF.

This chain links TRBV28 with TRBJ1-3; maybe TRBD1 (5 bases). The V and J ends lost 4 bases and 0 bases respectively, with 13 bases between them. The CDR3 loop spans 16 amino acids. CDR1 and CDR2 from the germline V gene are MDHEN and SYDVKM. The CDR3: CASSSNRLSSGNTIYF. The CDR3 DNA sequence: TGTGCCAGCAGTTCGAACAGGCTTAGCTCTGGAAACACCATATATTTT.

The J gene is TRBJ2-3, the V gene TRBV5-1; TRBD2 agrees at 9 bases. The CDR3 loop spans 16 amino acids. In germline, CDR1 is SGHRS, CDR2 YFSETQ. The V gene end was trimmed by 3 bases and the J gene end by 1 base; junction bases not matched to a gene: 6. The CDR3 DNA reads TGCGCCAGCAGCTCTATAGCGGGAGAGGGCACAGATACGCAGTATTTT. This translates into CASSSIAGEGTDTQYF.

CDR3 protein: CASSLSRTLNQPQHF. The DNA of the CDR3 is TGTGCCAGCAGTTTATCCCGGACCCTCAATCAGCCCCAGCATTTT. The rearrangement joins TRBV28 to TRBJ1-5; D is unclear. Germline V gives CDR1 MDHEN, CDR2 SYDVKM. V was clipped by 1 base and J by 3 bases, with 10 bases between them. This CDR3 spans 15 amino acids.

This sequence joins TRBV6-5 and TRBJ1-5; the D is unclear. Per germline, CDR1 MNHEY and CDR2 SVGAGI. The CDR3 is 13 amino acids. The V and J ends lost 0 bases and 7 bases respectively, with 7 bases between them. The CDR3 reads CASSYSVGQPQHF. In nucleotides, the CDR3 is TGTGCCAGCAGTTACTCCGTGGGACAGCCCCAGCATTTT.

V usage is TRBV5-1 and J usage is TRBJ1-3; the D is unclear. The CDR3 is 14 residues long. With 0 bases removed from V and 0 bases from J, the gap between germline ends came to 4 bases. Germline values: CDR1 SGHRS, CDR2 YFSETQ. CDR3 sequence (DNA): TGCGCCAGCAGCTTGGACAGCTCTGGAAACACCATATATTTT. Translation: CASSLDSSGNTIYF.

The CDR3 loop reads CASSDTGGRTEAFF. The CDR3 DNA reads as TGTGCCAGTAGTGATACAGGGGGCCGGACTGAAGCTTTCTTT. The chain joins TRBV19 to TRBJ1-1; the match to TRBD1 covers 9 bases. CDR1 is LNHDA, CDR2 SQIVND, per germline (reference sequence). V lost 5 bases and J lost 5; bases outside the gene matches: 6. The CDR3 has 14 amino acids. Drawing the rest from reference TRBV19 and TRBJ1-1, the complete variable domain is DGGITQSPKYLFRKEGQNVTLSCEQNLNHDAMYWYRQDPGQGLRLIYYSQIVNDFQKGDIAEGYSVSREKKESFPLTVTSAQKNPTAFYLCASSDTGGRTEAFFGQGTRLTVV.

V is TRBV15 and J is TRBJ2-6; the match to TRBD1 covers 7 bases. The CDR3 length is 17 residues. The junction had 10 bases not matched to a gene; V was cut back by 8 bases and J by 0 bases. CDR1 is LNHNV, CDR2 YYDKDF, per germline (reference sequence). The CDR3 coding sequence is TGTGCCACCGCACTGGGACAGCCCTTCTCTGGGGCCAACGTCCTGACTTTC. It codes for CATALGQPFSGANVLTF.

J is TRBJ1-5 and V is TRBV10-1, with 8 bases that match TRBD1. The CDR3 runs to 17 residues. The germline V gene has CDR1 WNHNN and CDR2 SYGVQD (reference sequence). This CDR3 is CAQPESAGGIGNQPQHF. CDR3 bases: TGCGCTCAACCCGAGTCGGCAGGGGGCATTGGCAATCAGCCCCAGCATTTT.

A few counts support this clone. Different DNA sequences within this sample yield the same CDR3. The gene calls are TRBV19 and TRBJ2-7; 10 nucleotides align to TRBD2. This CDR3 region has 15 residues. The trim removed 5 bases at V and 2 bases at J, leaving 6 bases unmatched. The germline V gene has CDR1 LNHDA and CDR2 SQIVND (reference sequence). CDR3 in amino acids: CASSAGTSVTYEQYF. Written as DNA, the CDR3 is TGTGCCAGTAGTGCCGGGACTAGCGTGACCTACGAGCAGTACTTC.